A selection of T cell receptor beta chains follows, all from one sample in a study of T-cell memory formation after mild COVID-19. TCRdb passed the 5' RACE reads through MiXCR, listing each CDR3 protein once. This sample has hundreds of thousands of distinct CDR3 sequences, with roughly 13% found just once. The source material was PBMCs or a T cell subset sorted from them (not recorded which). The receptor set was obtained from a man between 18 and 29 years old who had mild COVID-19 (a few samples of this study predate the infection). Cell type and time point are not known. Both conserved end residues are part of each CDR3. D genes are given only for firm matches. Some rows have no size entry. The others give once, few or many, or a class for an expanded clone.

TRBJ1-5 | . | TRBV2 | . | TGTGCCAGCAGTGTGGGCCAGGAGCCCCAGCATTTT | CASSVGQEPQHF
TRBJ2-3 | TRBD2 | TRBV24-1 | many | TGTGCCACCAGTGATCCAACGCCGGGGGGGTCTGGCACAGATACGCAGTATTTT | CATSDPTPGGSGTDTQYF
TRBJ1-1 | . | TRBV11-2 | few | TGTGCCAGCAGCTGGGGAGGCGGAAAGAACACTGAAGCTTTCTTT | CASSWGGGKNTEAFF
TRBJ1-2 | . | TRBV12-3/TRBV12-4 | . | TGTGCCAGCAGTTATGGCGCAGTTAACTATGGCTACACCTTC | CASSYGAVNYGYTF
TRBJ1-4 | . | TRBV28 | . | TGTGCCAGCCGCGAGGTGCTCAGAGAAAAACTGTTTTTT | CASREVLREKLFF
TRBJ2-1 | TRBD2 | TRBV19 | many | TGTGCCAGTAGTATCAGGCGGGGGGGCAGGGATGAGCAGTTCTTC | CASSIRRGGRDEQFF
TRBJ1-5 | . | TRBV20-1 | . | TGCAGTGCTAGGAATCTACAGGGACGAACCCAGCCCCAGCATTTT | CSARNLQGRTQPQHF
TRBJ1-1 | TRBD1 | TRBV12-3/TRBV12-4 | few | TGTGCCAGCAGTTTGTCAGGGGGAATCACTGAAGCTTTCTTT | CASSLSGGITEAFF
TRBJ2-3 | . | TRBV10-3 | . | TGTGCCATCCATCCAGGACGGGGGGCGTCCACAGATACGCAGTATTTT | CAIHPGRGASTDTQYF
TRBJ2-2 | TRBD2 | TRBV5-4 | many | TGTGCCAGCAGCCTCCGGTCTGGGAGCGGGGGATACACCGGGGAGCTGTTTTTT | CASSLRSGSGGYTGELFF
TRBJ2-3 | TRBD2 | TRBV24-1 | many | TGTGCCACCAGTGGCAGAATAGCGGGGGATAGCACAGATACGCAGTATTTT | CATSGRIAGDSTDTQYF
TRBJ2-3 | TRBD2 | TRBV6-5 | many | TGTGCCAGCAGTTATTTGGGCGGGGGGGCCGCGGATACGCAGTATTTT | CASSYLGGGAADTQYF
TRBJ1-4 | . | TRBV29-1 | few | TGCAGCGTTCAGGGGAGGGCTAATGAAAAACTGTTTTTT | CSVQGRANEKLFF
TRBJ1-4 | . | TRBV4-3 | . | TGCGCCAGCAGCCAAGGCGGGCCTCGGGGTGAAAAACTGTTTTTT | CASSQGGPRGEKLFF
TRBJ2-1 | TRBD1 | TRBV7-6 | many | TGTGCCAGCAGCTCGACAGGGGGATTCTACAATGAGCAGTTCTTC | CASSSTGGFYNEQFF
TRBJ1-1 | . | TRBV9 | . | TGTGCCAGCAGCGTAGTATCGGGGGTTGAAGCTTTCTTT | CASSVVSGVEAFF
TRBJ2-7 | TRBD1 | TRBV4-1 | . | TGCGCCAGCAGCCAAGGCCACAGGGGTACCTACGAGCAGTACTTC | CASSQGHRGTYEQYF
TRBJ1-5 | . | TRBV12-3/TRBV12-4 | few | TGTGCCAGCAATGGGCCCAATCAGCCCCAGCATTTT | CASNGPNQPQHF
TRBJ2-5 | TRBD1 | TRBV25-1 | . | TGTGCCAGCAAGAGGGACAGTCTGGGGACCCAGTACTTC | CASKRDSLGTQYF
TRBJ2-5 | . | TRBV6-6 | many | TGTGCCAGCATTCGGACATCGCAAGAGACCCAGTACTTC | CASIRTSQETQYF
TRBJ2-7 | . | TRBV3-1 | . | TGTGCCAGCAGCCAAGATGTCTTCTACGAGCAGTACTTC | CASSQDVFYEQYF
TRBJ2-3 | . | TRBV5-1 | many | TGCGCCAGCAGTGACGGGGCCCTAGACGCGCAGTATTTT | CASSDGALDAQYF
TRBJ2-1 | TRBD2 | TRBV29-1 | few | TGCAGCGTTTCCGAGCGGGGGGACTCCAATGAGCAGTTCTTC | CSVSERGDSNEQFF
TRBJ2-5 | . | TRBV20-1 | many | TGCAGTGCTCGGAAAGAGACCCAGTACTTC | CSARKETQYF
TRBJ2-5 | TRBD1 | TRBV10-3 | . | TGTGCCATCACTAGGGACAGGGAGGCTCGAGAGACCCAGTACTTC | CAITRDREARETQYF
TRBJ1-2 | . | TRBV6-1 | . | TGTGCCAGCAGGGGAGGGGGGGCTAGCTATGGCTACACCTTC | CASRGGGASYGYTF
TRBJ1-2 | . | TRBV7-8 | . | TGTGCCAGCAGCCGGACCTCTAGGGATGGCTACACCTTC | CASSRTSRDGYTF
TRBJ2-4 | . | TRBV6-6 | . | TGTGCCAGCAGTTACGGGTTGGGCAGGGGGGATGACATTCAGTACTTC | CASSYGLGRGDDIQYF
TRBJ2-5 | TRBD2 | TRBV10-3 | many | TGTGCCACCCAGCGGGGGGCCGAGGAGACCCAGTACTTC | CATQRGAEETQYF
TRBJ2-1 | TRBD1 | TRBV7-3 | . | TGTGCCAGCAGTCTACAGGGGGCATTGAGCTACAATGAGCAGTTCTTC | CASSLQGALSYNEQFF
TRBJ2-2 | . | TRBV5-1 | few | TGCGCCAGCAGCCTCCGGGACACTCGTACCGGGGAGCTGTTTTTT | CASSLRDTRTGELFF
TRBJ2-7 | TRBD1 | TRBV6-5 | . | TGTGCCAGCAGTTACGGACAGGGGCCCTACGAGCAGTACTTC | CASSYGQGPYEQYF
TRBJ1-5 | . | TRBV12-3/TRBV12-4 | . | TGTGCCAGCAGCTTAGGGGATCGGCCCCAGCATTTT | CASSLGDRPQHF
TRBJ2-2 | . | TRBV7-8 | many | TGTGCCAGCAGCAACAACGACAGGGAGGTAGTGGCCGGGGAGCTGTTTTTT | CASSNNDREVVAGELFF
TRBJ1-1 | TRBD1 | TRBV7-2 | few | TGTGCCAGCAGCATGGACAGGATCACTGAAGCTTTCTTT | CASSMDRITEAFF
TRBJ2-3 | . | TRBV7-3 | many | TGTGCCAGCAGCTTATTAGGGCCTGGCACAGATACGCAGTATTTT | CASSLLGPGTDTQYF
TRBJ1-4 | TRBD1 | TRBV5-5 | few | TGTGCCAGCAGCTTTGGGACAGGGAACGAAAAACTGTTTTTT | CASSFGTGNEKLFF
TRBJ1-2 | . | TRBV14 | few | TGTGCCAGCAGCCAAGAAATCGAGTCCTTCCGGGGGGGCTACACCTTC | CASSQEIESFRGGYTF
TRBJ1-3 | . | TRBV6-6 | . | TGTGCCAGCAGTTACTCGGGCAGCCACTCTGGAAACACCATATATTTT | CASSYSGSHSGNTIYF
TRBJ2-1 | TRBD1 | TRBV25-1 | . | TGTGCCAGCAGCGGACAGGGCCCCTACAATGAGCAGTTCTTC | CASSGQGPYNEQFF
TRBJ1-5 | TRBD1 | TRBV18 | few | TGTGCCAGCTCACCAGCACAGGGGGTTGGTCAGCCCCAGCATTTT | CASSPAQGVGQPQHF
TRBJ2-2 | . | TRBV7-9 | . | TGTGCCAGCAGCCCGCTGACAGTTACCGGGGAGCTGTTTTTT | CASSPLTVTGELFF
TRBJ1-1 | . | TRBV7-2 | . | TGTGCCAGCAGCTTATGGAGGACAGCGAACACTGAAGCTTTCTTT | CASSLWRTANTEAFF
TRBJ2-5 | . | TRBV12-3/TRBV12-4 | . | TGTGCCAGCAGTTTGTTAGCCGTGTTAGAGACCCAGTACTTC | CASSLLAVLETQYF
TRBJ2-1 | TRBD2 | TRBV7-6 | few | TGTGCCAGCAGCTGGACTAGCGGGGGCTCCTACAATGAGCAGTTCTTC | CASSWTSGGSYNEQFF
TRBJ2-7 | . | TRBV6-5 | few | TGTGCCAGCAGTCATGACAGTTCACCAACCTACGAGCAGTACTTC | CASSHDSSPTYEQYF
TRBJ1-1 | . | TRBV6-2/TRBV6-3 | many | TGTGCCAGCAGTTACTCGAAGGTCCGGGGTACTGAAGCTTTCTTT | CASSYSKVRGTEAFF
TRBJ1-5 | TRBD1 | TRBV19 | . | TGTGCCAGTAGGACTACAGGGGTAGTTCAGCCCCAGCATTTT | CASRTTGVVQPQHF
TRBJ2-5 | . | TRBV20-1 | few | TGCAGTGCTAGAGACGGGGCGTTTAGCCAAGAGACCCAGTACTTC | CSARDGAFSQETQYF
TRBJ1-2 | . | TRBV7-2 | many | TGTGCCAGCAGCTTAATGGGTTCTGGGGATGGCTACACCTTC | CASSLMGSGDGYTF
TRBJ2-5 | . | TRBV6-2/TRBV6-3 | few | TGTGCCAGCAGTTACTCGGACAGCAAAGAGACCCAGTACTTC | CASSYSDSKETQYF
TRBJ1-1 | TRBD1 | TRBV24-1 | few | TGTGCCACCAGTGGGACAGGGCCTGAAGCTTTCTTT | CATSGTGPEAFF
TRBJ1-2 | . | TRBV6-5 | few | TGTGCCAGCAGTTACGTTCAGGCCCCCTATGGCTACACCTTC | CASSYVQAPYGYTF
TRBJ2-5 | TRBD1 | TRBV28 | few | TGTGCCAGCAGTTGGACCCAGGGGGTACGGGAGACCCAGTACTTC | CASSWTQGVRETQYF
TRBJ2-3 | TRBD2 | TRBV7-3 | few | TGTGCCAGCAGCCGTCCGGCGGGGGGAACAGATACGCAGTATTTT | CASSRPAGGTDTQYF